The source of this T cell receptor (beta chain) is a study of beta chain features in type 1 diabetes. In regard to this clone: Its antigen is not known.

Study observations and caveats: Across all four CD4+ subsets, people with type 1 diabetes showed modestly shorter TCRB CDR3s. There was a possibility that cDNA sequencing over-represented cells with high TCR expression.

The investigators reverse transcribed all of the isolated RNA, so they sequenced expressed TCRB transcripts. TCRdb's table, derived via immunoSEQ multiplex PCR, lists solely in-frame clones and lacks some. In the table there are hundreds of thousands of clones, about 15% of which are singletons. Germline loops: CDR1 SGHNT, CDR2 YYREEE (reference sequence). The CDR3 runs 17 residues. Trimming pared 1 base from V and 4 bases from J, leaving 20 bases between. This clonotype originated in a young man in good health. What was sequenced was naive CD4+ T cells from blood. The V and J genes are TRBV5-4 and TRBJ1-2; TRBD1 might be the D (6 bases). CDR3 loop: CASSLPTGAGTSYGYTF. In nucleotides, the CDR3 is TGTGCCAGCAGCTTGCCCACGGGGGCAGGGACTTCCTATGGCTACACCTTC.